A selection of T cell receptor beta chains follows, all from one sample in a study of cytomegalovirus exposure and HLA in healthy donors. TCRdb's copy holds only in-frame clones and misses some; the assay was immunoSEQ multiplex PCR. The table lists over 150,000 clones, about 83% of them singletons. Sequencing was carried out using PBMCs. The source is a woman aged 40-49 years in good health and CMV-seronegative. Both conserved end residues are part of each CDR3. The order of the fields is CDR3 length, D gene, clone size, J gene, V gene, CDR3 protein, CDR3 DNA. The D gene is left open where the match is weak. Size is stated for part of the rows, as once, few or many counts, or as a class when the clone is expanded.

length: 13; D: NA; size: NA; J: TRBJ2-3; V: TRBV6-5; CDR3: CASSYRLADTQYF; DNA: TGTGCCAGCAGTTATCGATTAGCCGATACGCAGTATTTT
length: 12; D: NA; size: NA; J: TRBJ2-7; V: TRBV7-9; CDR3: CSSRRSSYEQYF; DNA: TGTTCCAGCAGGCGGAGCTCCTACGAGCAGTACTTC
length: 14; D: TRBD1; size: NA; J: TRBJ2-7; V: TRBV2; CDR3: CASSLGQGSSEQYF; DNA: TGTGCCAGCAGCCTGGGACAGGGCTCTTCCGAGCAGTACTTC
length: 14; D: NA; size: few; J: TRBJ1-4; V: TRBV6-5; CDR3: CASRPTATNEKLFF; DNA: TGTGCCAGCAGACCGACAGCAACTAATGAAAAACTGTTTTTT
length: 14; D: NA; size: NA; J: TRBJ1-1; V: TRBV5-6; CDR3: CASSSPGSNTEAFF; DNA: TGTGCCAGCAGCTCGCCTGGCTCCAACACTGAAGCTTTCTTT
length: 13; D: TRBD1; size: NA; J: TRBJ1-2; V: TRBV9; CDR3: CASRRGRIDGYTF; DNA: TGTGCCAGCAGGAGGGGGCGGATCGATGGCTACACCTTC
length: 11; D: NA; size: NA; J: TRBJ2-1; V: TRBV19; CDR3: CASRQGFEQFF; DNA: TGTGCCAGTAGGCAGGGGTTTGAGCAGTTCTTC
length: 15; D: NA; size: once; J: TRBJ1-1; V: TRBV5-1; CDR3: CASSPRSTANTEAFF; DNA: TGCGCCAGCAGCCCCCGGTCGACAGCAAACACTGAAGCTTTCTTT
length: 13; D: NA; size: NA; J: TRBJ1-1; V: TRBV5-1; CDR3: CASSDDSGTEAFF; DNA: TGCGCCAGCAGTGACGATTCGGGCACTGAAGCTTTCTTT
length: 12; D: TRBD1; size: NA; J: TRBJ2-7; V: TRBV10-3; CDR3: CAITQTGNEQYF; DNA: TGTGCCATCACCCAGACAGGGAACGAGCAGTACTTC
length: 13; D: NA; size: NA; J: TRBJ1-2; V: TRBV27; CDR3: CASSYLRDSGYTF; DNA: TGTGCCAGCAGTTATCTAAGGGACTCGGGCTACACCTTC
length: 18; D: TRBD2; size: few; J: TRBJ2-5; V: TRBV4-2; CDR3: CASSQGGTSGGVGETQYF; DNA: TGTGCCAGCAGCCAAGGTGGGACTAGCGGGGGGGTAGGAGAGACCCAGTACTTC
length: 16; D: NA; size: NA; J: TRBJ1-6; V: TRBV2; CDR3: CASSGGEGVYNSPPHF; DNA: TGTGCCAGCAGTGGGGGTGAGGGAGTCTATAATTCACCCCCCCACTTT